This TCR beta chain was recorded in a study of blood T cell repertoires in COVID-19. At the level of the study: COVID-19 samples from acute and convalescent phases originated in the United States, Italy and Spain.

Germline-derived CDR1 and CDR2 are SGHRS and YFSETQ. CDR3 size: 16 residues. V was clipped by 1 base and J by 4 bases, with 17 bases between them. The participants were between about 18 and 100 years old and came from 24 US areas. Participants' reported clinical history set cohort assignment. In the original workflow: From reference gene primer amplification, estimates of nucleated cell counts were derived. The repertoire was sequenced with immunoSEQ multiplex PCR; TCRdb's copy has only in-frame clones and lacks some. The V and J calls and clone size come from that table; D and trimming were worked out from the DNA. The sample records 450,000 to 600,000 clones, about 90% being singletons.

The sequence was obtained from a young woman who had recovered from COVID-19. Specimen: PBMCs or T cells enriched from blood (not recorded which). The chain uses TRBV5-1 and TRBJ1-2; D is possibly TRBD1 (5 bases). CDR3 residues: CASSLSQGEFSYGYTF. The DNA of the CDR3 is TGCGCCAGCAGCTTGAGTCAGGGCGAGTTCTCCTATGGCTACACCTTC.